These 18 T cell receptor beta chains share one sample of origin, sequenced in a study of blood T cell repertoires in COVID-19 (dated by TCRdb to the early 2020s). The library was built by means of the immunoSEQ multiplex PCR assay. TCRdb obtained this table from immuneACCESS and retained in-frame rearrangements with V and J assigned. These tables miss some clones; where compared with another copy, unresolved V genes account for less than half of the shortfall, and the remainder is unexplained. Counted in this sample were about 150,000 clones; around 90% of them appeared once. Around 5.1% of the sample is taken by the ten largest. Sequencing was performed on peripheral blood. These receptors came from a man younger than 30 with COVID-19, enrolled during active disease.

CDR3 nucleotides: TGTGCCAGCAGCCCCCCCCAGGGGGTGAACACTGAAGCTTTCTTT. Its translation: CASSPPQGVNTEAFF. This chain connects TRBV9 to TRBJ1-1; 7 nucleotides agree with TRBD1. J was trimmed by 0 bases and V by 4 bases; bases with no gene match: 6. This CDR3 is built from 15 residues. Germline CDR1 is SGDLS and CDR2 is YYNGEE.

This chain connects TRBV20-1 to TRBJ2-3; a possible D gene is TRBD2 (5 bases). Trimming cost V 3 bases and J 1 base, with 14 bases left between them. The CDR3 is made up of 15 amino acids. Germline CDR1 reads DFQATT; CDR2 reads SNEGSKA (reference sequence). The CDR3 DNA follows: TGCAGTGCTAGTATAGGAGGCCTTGGCACAGATACGCAGTATTTT. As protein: CSASIGGLGTDTQYF.

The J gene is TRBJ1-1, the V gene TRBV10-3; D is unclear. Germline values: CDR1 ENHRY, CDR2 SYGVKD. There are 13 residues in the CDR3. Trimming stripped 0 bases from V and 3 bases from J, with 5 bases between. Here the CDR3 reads CAISESQYTEAFF. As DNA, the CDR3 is TGTGCCATCAGTGAGTCCCAGTACACTGAAGCTTTCTTT.

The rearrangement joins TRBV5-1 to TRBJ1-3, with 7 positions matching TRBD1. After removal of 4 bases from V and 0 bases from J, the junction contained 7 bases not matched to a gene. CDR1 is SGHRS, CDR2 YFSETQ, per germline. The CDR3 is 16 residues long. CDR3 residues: CASSPGQLLSGNTIYF. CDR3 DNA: TGCGCCAGCAGCCCGGGACAGCTCCTCTCTGGAAACACCATATATTTT.

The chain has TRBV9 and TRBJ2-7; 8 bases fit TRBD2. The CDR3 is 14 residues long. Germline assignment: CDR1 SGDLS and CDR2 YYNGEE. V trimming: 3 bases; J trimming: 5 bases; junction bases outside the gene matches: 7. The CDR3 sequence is CASSAGLAVDEQYF. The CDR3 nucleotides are TGTGCCAGCAGCGCCGGACTAGCCGTCGACGAGCAGTACTTC.

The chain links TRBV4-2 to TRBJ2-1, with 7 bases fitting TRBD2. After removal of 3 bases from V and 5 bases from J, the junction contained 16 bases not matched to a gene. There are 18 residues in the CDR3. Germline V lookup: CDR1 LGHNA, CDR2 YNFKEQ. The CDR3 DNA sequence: TGTGCCAGCAGCCAGTATTGGAAAGGACTAGGGCATAACAATGAGCAGTTCTTC. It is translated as CASSQYWKGLGHNNEQFF.

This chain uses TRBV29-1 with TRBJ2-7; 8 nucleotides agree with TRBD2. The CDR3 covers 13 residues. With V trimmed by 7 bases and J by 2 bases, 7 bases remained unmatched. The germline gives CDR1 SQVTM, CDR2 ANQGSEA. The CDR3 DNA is TGCAGCGCCGAGAGCGGGAGTACCTACGAGCAGTACTTC. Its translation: CSAESGSTYEQYF.

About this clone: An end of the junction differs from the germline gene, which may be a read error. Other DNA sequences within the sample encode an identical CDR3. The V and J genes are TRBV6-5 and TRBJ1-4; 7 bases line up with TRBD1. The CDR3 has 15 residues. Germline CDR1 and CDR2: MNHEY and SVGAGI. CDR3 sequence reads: CASSPRTGIMKELLF. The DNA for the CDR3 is TGTGCCAGTAGCCCGAGGACAGGAATAATGAAAGAACTGCTTTTT.

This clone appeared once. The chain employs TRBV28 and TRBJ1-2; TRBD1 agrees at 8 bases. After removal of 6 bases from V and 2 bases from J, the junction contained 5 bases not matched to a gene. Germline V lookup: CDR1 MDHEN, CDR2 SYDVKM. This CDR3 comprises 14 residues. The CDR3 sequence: CASRSGGGNYGYTF. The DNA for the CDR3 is TGTGCCAGCAGATCAGGGGGCGGGAACTATGGCTACACCTTC.

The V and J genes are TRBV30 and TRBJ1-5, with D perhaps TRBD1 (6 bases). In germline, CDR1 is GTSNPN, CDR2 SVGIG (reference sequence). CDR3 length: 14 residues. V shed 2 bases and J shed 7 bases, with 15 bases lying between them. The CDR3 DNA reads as TGTGCCTGGAGTCCCGGACAGAGTTGGCAGCCCCAGCATTTT. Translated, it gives CAWSPGQSWQPQHF.

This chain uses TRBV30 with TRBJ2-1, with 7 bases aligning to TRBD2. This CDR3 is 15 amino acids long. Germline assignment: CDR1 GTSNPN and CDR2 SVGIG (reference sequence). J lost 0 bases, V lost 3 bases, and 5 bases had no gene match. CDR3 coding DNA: TGTGCCTGGAGGACTAGCAGAAGCTCCTACAATGAGCAGTTCTTC. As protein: CAWRTSRSSYNEQFF. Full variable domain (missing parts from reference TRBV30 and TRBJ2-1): SQTIHQWPATLVQPVGSPLSLECTVEGTSNPNLYWYRQAAGRGLQLLFYSVGIGQISSEVPQNLSASRPQDRQFILSSKKLLLSDSGFYLCAWRTSRSSYNEQFFGPGTRLTVL.

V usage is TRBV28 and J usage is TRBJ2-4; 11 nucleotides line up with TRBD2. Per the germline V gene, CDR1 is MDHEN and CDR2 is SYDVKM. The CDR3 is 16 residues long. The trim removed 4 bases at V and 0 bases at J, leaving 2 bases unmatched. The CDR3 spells CASSSGTSGAKNIQYF. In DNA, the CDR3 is TGTGCCAGCAGTTCCGGGACTAGCGGAGCCAAAAACATTCAGTACTTC. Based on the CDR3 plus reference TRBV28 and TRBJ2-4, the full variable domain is DVKVTQSSRYLVKRTGEKVFLECVQDMDHENMFWYRQDPGLGLRLIYFSYDVKMKEKGDIPEGYSVSREKKERFSLILESASTNQTSMYLCASSSGTSGAKNIQYFGAGTRLSVL.

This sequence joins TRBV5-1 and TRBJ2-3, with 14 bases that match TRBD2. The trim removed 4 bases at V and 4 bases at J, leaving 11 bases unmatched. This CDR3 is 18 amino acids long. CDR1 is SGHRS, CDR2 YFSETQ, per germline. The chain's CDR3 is CASSRDGLAGGGADTQYF. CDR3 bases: TGCGCCAGCAGCCGGGACGGACTAGCGGGAGGTGGGGCAGATACGCAGTATTTT.

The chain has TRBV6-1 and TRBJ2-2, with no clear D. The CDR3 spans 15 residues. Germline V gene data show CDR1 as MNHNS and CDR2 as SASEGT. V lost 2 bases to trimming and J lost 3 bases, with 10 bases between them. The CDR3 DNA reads TGTGCCAGCAGTGAAAGTGGCTCCTACACCGGGGAGCTGTTTTTT. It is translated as CASSESGSYTGELFF.

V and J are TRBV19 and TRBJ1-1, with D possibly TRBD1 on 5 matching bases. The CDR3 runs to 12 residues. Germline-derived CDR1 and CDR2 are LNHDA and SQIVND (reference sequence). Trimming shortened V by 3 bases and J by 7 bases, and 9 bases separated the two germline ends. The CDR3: CASSISRVEAFF. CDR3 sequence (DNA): TGTGCCAGTAGTATTTCCAGGGTTGAAGCTTTCTTT.

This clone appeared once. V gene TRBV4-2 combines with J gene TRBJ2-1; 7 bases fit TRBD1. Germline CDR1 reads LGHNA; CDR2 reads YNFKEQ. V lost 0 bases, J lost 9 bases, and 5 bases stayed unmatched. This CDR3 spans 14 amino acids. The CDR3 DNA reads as TGTGCCAGCAGCCAAGAGGCAGGGGGTGGTGAGCAGTTCTTC. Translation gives CASSQEAGGGEQFF.

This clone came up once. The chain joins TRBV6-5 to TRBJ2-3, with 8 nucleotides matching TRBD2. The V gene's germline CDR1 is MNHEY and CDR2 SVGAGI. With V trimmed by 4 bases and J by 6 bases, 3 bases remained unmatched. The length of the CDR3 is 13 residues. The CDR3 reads CASSLAGTDTQYF. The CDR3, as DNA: TGTGCCAGCAGTTTAGCGGGAACCGATACGCAGTATTTT.

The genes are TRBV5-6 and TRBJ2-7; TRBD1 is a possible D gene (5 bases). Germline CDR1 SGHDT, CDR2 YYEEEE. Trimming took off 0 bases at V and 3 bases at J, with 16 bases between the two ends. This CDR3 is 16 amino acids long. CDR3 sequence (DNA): TGTGCCAGCAGCTTGGCCAGGCAGGGTCTGAGCTACGAGCAGTACTTC. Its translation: CASSLARQGLSYEQYF.